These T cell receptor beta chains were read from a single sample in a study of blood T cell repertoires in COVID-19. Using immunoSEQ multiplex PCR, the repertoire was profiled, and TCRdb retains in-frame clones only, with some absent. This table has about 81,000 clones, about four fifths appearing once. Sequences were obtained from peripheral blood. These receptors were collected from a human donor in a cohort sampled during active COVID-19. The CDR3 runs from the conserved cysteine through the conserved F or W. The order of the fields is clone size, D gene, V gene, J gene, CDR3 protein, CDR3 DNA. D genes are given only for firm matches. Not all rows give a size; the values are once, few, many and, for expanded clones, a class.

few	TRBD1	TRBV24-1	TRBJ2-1	CATSDLRAGTGGNNEQFF	TGTGCCACCAGTGATTTGCGTGCCGGGACAGGGGGAAACAATGAGCAGTTCTTC
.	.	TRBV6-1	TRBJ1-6	CASSEHRPSYNSPLHF	TGTGCCAGCAGTGAACACAGGCCTTCCTATAATTCACCCCTCCACTTT
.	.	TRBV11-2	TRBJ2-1	CASSHPQHQGGQRYEQFF	TGTGCCAGCAGCCACCCACAGCATCAGGGGGGCCAGCGGTATGAGCAGTTCTTC
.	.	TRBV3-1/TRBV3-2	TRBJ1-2	CASSHSQGSSHGYTF	TGTGCCAGCAGCCACAGCCAGGGAAGCAGCCATGGCTACACCTTC
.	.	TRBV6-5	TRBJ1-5	CASSYSRNQPQHF	TGTGCCAGCAGTTACTCGCGGAATCAGCCCCAGCATTTT
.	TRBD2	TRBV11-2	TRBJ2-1	CASTKTSGGSYNEQFF	TGTGCCAGCACCAAGACTAGCGGGGGATCCTACAATGAGCAGTTCTTC
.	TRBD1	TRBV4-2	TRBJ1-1	CASSQEGQGTNTEAFF	TGTGCCAGCAGCCAAGAAGGACAGGGGACGAACACTGAAGCTTTCTTT
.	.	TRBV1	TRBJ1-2	CTSSRAPGTGDDYGYTF	TGCACCAGCAGCCGGGCACCCGGGACAGGGGATGACTATGGCTACACCTTC
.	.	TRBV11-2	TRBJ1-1	CASSAKRMNTEAFF	TGTGCCAGCAGCGCAAAGAGGATGAACACTGAAGCTTTCTTT
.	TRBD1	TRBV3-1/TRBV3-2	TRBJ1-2	CASSRHEGANGYTF	TGTGCCAGCAGCCGACACGAGGGGGCTAATGGCTACACCTTC
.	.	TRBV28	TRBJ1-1	CASSLGGGRNTEAFF	TGTGCCAGCAGTTTGGGGGGAGGGAGGAACACTGAAGCTTTCTTT
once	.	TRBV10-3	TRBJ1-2	CAISKDRPYGYTF	TGTGCCATCAGCAAAGACAGGCCCTATGGCTACACCTTC
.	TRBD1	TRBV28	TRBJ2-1	CALIGGKNEQFF	TGTGCCTTAATAGGGGGCAAGAATGAGCAGTTCTTC
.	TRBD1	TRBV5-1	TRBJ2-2	CASSGTGSTGELFF	TGCGCCAGCAGCGGGACAGGTAGCACCGGGGAGCTGTTTTTT
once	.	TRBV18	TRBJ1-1	CASSPNRAEAFF	TGTGCCAGCTCACCGAACAGGGCTGAAGCTTTCTTT
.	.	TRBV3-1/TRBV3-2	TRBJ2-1	CASSQLTGQEQFF	TGTGCCAGCAGCCAGTTAACAGGGCAGGAGCAGTTCTTC
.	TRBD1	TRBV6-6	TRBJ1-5	CASRPGQGGNQPQHF	TGTGCCAGCAGGCCAGGACAGGGCGGGAATCAGCCCCAGCATTTT
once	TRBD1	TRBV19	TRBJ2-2	CASTTQGVIGTGELFF	TGTGCCAGTACCACACAGGGGGTAATTGGGACCGGGGAGCTGTTTTTT
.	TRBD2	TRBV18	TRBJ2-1	CASSPASGDGEQFF	TGTGCCAGCTCACCCGCTAGCGGGGACGGCGAGCAGTTCTTC
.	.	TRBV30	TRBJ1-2	CAWRWGLLYGYTF	TGTGCCTGGAGGTGGGGACTCCTCTATGGCTACACCTTC
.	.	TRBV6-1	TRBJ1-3	CASSVQGIGSSGNTIYF	TGTGCCAGCAGTGTCCAAGGTATCGGGAGCTCTGGAAACACCATATATTTT
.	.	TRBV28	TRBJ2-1	CASSLIPSLLGYNEQFF	TGTGCCAGCAGTCTCATTCCTAGCTTGCTCGGGTACAATGAGCAGTTCTTC
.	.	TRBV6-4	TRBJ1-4	CASAVGPREKLFF	TGTGCCAGCGCCGTGGGGCCACGGGAAAAACTGTTTTTT
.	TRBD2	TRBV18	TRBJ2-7	CASRPLLAGGTYEQYF	TGTGCCAGCCGACCCCTACTAGCGGGGGGCACCTACGAGCAGTACTTC
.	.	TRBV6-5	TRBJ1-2	CASSYGQSFYGYTF	TGTGCCAGCAGTTACGGACAGAGCTTCTATGGCTACACCTTC
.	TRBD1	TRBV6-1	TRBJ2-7	CASSERDRGTYEQYF	TGTGCCAGCAGTGAAAGGGACAGGGGAACCTACGAGCAGTACTTC
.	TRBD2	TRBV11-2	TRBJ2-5	CASSLGTSGFQETQYF	TGTGCCAGCAGCTTAGGGACTAGCGGGTTTCAAGAGACCCAGTACTTC
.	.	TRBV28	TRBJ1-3	CASSDRQISGNTIYF	TGTGCCAGCAGCGATAGACAAATCTCTGGAAACACCATATATTTT
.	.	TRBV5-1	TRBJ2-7	CASSLTTTQGLQYF	TGCGCCAGCAGTTTGACCACAACCCAGGGACTTCAGTACTTC
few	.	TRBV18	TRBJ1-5	CASSLSGQSNQPQHF	TGTGCCAGCTCCTTATCAGGACAGAGCAATCAGCCCCAGCATTTT
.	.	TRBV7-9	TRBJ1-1	CASSLSRRNTEAFF	TGTGCCAGCAGCTTGAGCCGTAGGAACACTGAAGCTTTCTTT
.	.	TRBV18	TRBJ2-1	CASSPLHAETYNEQFF	TGTGCCAGCTCACCTCTACACGCCGAGACTTACAATGAGCAGTTCTTC
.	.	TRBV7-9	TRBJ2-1	CASSRRVGTLNEQFF	TGTGCCAGCAGCCGCCGGGTAGGGACACTTAATGAGCAGTTCTTC
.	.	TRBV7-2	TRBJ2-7	CASSLRRSAGVYEQYF	TGTGCCAGCAGCTTACGGCGTAGTGCCGGGGTCTACGAGCAGTACTTC
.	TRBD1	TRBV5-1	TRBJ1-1	CASSLEQGASRAFF	TGCGCCAGCAGCTTGGAGCAGGGGGCCAGTAGGGCTTTCTTT
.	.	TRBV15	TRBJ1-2	CATSRDREDGYTF	TGTGCCACCAGCAGAGATCGCGAGGATGGCTACACCTTC
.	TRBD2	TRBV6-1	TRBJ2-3	CASSERVAGAFTDTQYF	TGTGCCAGCAGTGAACGGGTAGCGGGGGCCTTCACAGATACGCAGTATTTT
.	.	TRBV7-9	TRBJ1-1	CASSRLQLNTEAFF	TGTGCCAGCAGTCGATTACAGTTGAACACTGAAGCTTTCTTT
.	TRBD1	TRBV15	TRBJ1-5	CATSRPQGARQPQHF	TGTGCCACCAGCAGACCTCAGGGGGCGCGTCAGCCCCAGCATTTT
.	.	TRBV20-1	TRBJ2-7	CSASIGLPGYEQYF	TGCAGTGCTAGTATAGGGTTGCCAGGGTACGAGCAGTACTTC
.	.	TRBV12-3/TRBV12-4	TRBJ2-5	CASSLSPETQYF	TGTGCCAGCAGTTTGAGTCCGGAGACCCAGTACTTC
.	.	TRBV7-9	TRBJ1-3	CASIPARSGNTIYF	TGTGCCAGCATCCCCGCGCGCTCTGGAAACACCATATATTTT
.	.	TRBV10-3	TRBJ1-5	CAISRGPSNQPQHF	TGTGCCATATCCAGGGGCCCAAGCAATCAGCCCCAGCATTTT
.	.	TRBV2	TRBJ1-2	CASSGEGVSYGYTF	TGTGCCAGCAGTGGTGAAGGGGTGAGCTATGGCTACACCTTC
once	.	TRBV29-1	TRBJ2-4	CSVEDQWQDPDWGSKNIQYF	TGCAGCGTTGAAGATCAATGGCAGGACCCCGACTGGGGCTCCAAAAACATTCAGTACTTC
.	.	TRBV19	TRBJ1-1	CASSLTVSEAFF	TGTGCCAGTAGTTTGACAGTCTCTGAAGCTTTCTTT